This T cell receptor beta chain originates from a study of CXCR3-negative and CXCR3-positive naive CD8 T cells. Among CD8+ T cells, naive ones were CD45RO-CCR7+CD27+CD95-. This CDR3 spans 15 amino acids. The germline V gene encodes CDR1 MDHEN and CDR2 SYDVKM. Study-level findings and limits: TRB CDR3 properties were used to infer TCR strength, and surface CD5 was comparable between naive subsets. Memory cells diverged, while naive CXCR3-positive and CXCR3-negative cells had similar TRBV-TRBJ usage. Sequencing showed both naive subsets with comparably high diversity, and memory CD8+ cells much lower. Hydrophobicity of TRB CDR3s was greater in CXCR3-positive naive cells than in CXCR3-negative naive cells.

cDNA libraries for TRB were generated by 5' RACE incorporating UMI labels. TCRdb re-called the 5' RACE reads and gives one entry per CDR3 protein, without DNA. The listing records some 140,000 distinct CDR3 sequences. With respect to this clonotype: Its specificity is unknown.

This receptor was identified in a human donor in good health. Some clones in this sample may be carry-over from other donors' samples. Material for sequencing was naive CXCR3+ CD8+ T cells from blood. The subset is: CD45RO-CCR7+CD27+CD95- naive CD8+ T cells expressing CXCR3 (TNR3+). V gene TRBV28 combines with J gene TRBJ2-3; the D call of TRBD2 rests on TCRdb alone, since no DNA is present to check it. CDR3 protein: CASKFPGLAPDTQYF.